A selection of T cell receptor beta chains follows, all from one sample in a study of control samples from healthy donors and cancer patients. The protocol was immunoSEQ multiplex PCR, while the TCRdb copy is restricted to in-frame clones and leaves out a portion. This table has about 30,000 clones, around 80% appearing once. What was sequenced was PBMCs. The receptors here all came from a man aged 60-69 years with head and neck cancer. Each CDR3 is given with its conserved first and last residue. Size is omitted from some rows. Given values are once, few, many or a class for expanded clones.

V: TRBV12-2
size: .
J: TRBJ2-1
CDR3: CASRMYLAGGNDEQFF

V: TRBV5-4
size: .
J: TRBJ2-1
CDR3: CASSLVAGWTYNEQFF

V: TRBV6-2/TRBV6-3
size: .
J: TRBJ2-7
CDR3: CASSYGPEGDEQYF

V: TRBV7-8
size: once
J: TRBJ1-5
CDR3: CASTSTASNQPQHF

V: TRBV2
size: .
J: TRBJ2-7
CDR3: CASSDSNEQYF

V: TRBV6-6
size: once
J: TRBJ1-5
CDR3: CASSQGSSQPQHF

V: TRBV3-1/TRBV3-2
size: few
J: TRBJ2-7
CDR3: CASSQGGGLGSYEQYF

V: TRBV9
size: .
J: TRBJ2-2
CDR3: CASSVRSSGSTGELFF

V: TRBV7-2
size: .
J: TRBJ2-3
CDR3: CASSREGTAFTDTQYF

V: TRBV19
size: .
J: TRBJ1-4
CDR3: CASLNTANEKLFF

V: TRBV28
size: .
J: TRBJ2-5
CDR3: CASIGLAGETQYF

V: TRBV10-3
size: .
J: TRBJ1-1
CDR3: CAISLGGDTEAFF

V: TRBV29-1
size: .
J: TRBJ2-3
CDR3: CSVDGVGDTQYF

V: TRBV6-4
size: .
J: TRBJ2-3
CDR3: CASSGTNTDTQYF

V: TRBV6-5
size: .
J: TRBJ2-1
CDR3: CASSPGLAGYNEQFF

V: TRBV13
size: .
J: TRBJ2-7
CDR3: CASSPPLAIVEQYF

V: TRBV6-5
size: .
J: TRBJ1-2
CDR3: CASSRTGIGGYTF

V: TRBV11-2
size: .
J: TRBJ1-5
CDR3: CASSLQGSDQPQHF

V: TRBV5-1
size: .
J: TRBJ1-1
CDR3: CASSLDSVNTEAFF

V: TRBV5-8
size: .
J: TRBJ2-3
CDR3: CASSSQGRGTDTQYF